The sequence of this T cell receptor (beta chain) was determined in a study of shared clonotypes between healthy human individuals. The V gene's germline CDR1 is MDHEN and CDR2 SYDVKM. The CDR3 consists of 16 residues. Deletions cut 7 bases from V and 0 bases from J, with 13 bases between. Each cell subset's genomic DNA was divided evenly among several immunoSEQ plates. TCRdb keeps only in-frame clones here, not all; method: immunoSEQ multiplex PCR. The sample includes 450,000 to 500,000 clones, 76% seen only once; the top ten take 10% to 15%. J is TRBJ2-6 and V is TRBV28; TRBD2 might be the D (5 bases). The sequenced material came from PBMCs. The receptor was derived from a woman in her thirties or forties in good health. Some clones in this sample may be carry-over from other donors' samples. CDR3 in DNA: TGTGCCAGCAACTCCGGGATCCGCTCTGGGGCCAACGTCCTGACTTTC. Its protein is CASNSGIRSGANVLTF.